Below, one T cell receptor beta chain is given with its context. V lost 5 bases and J 0 bases, leaving 8 bases between the germline ends. Germline CDR1 SGHRS, CDR2 YFSETQ. The CDR3 runs 14 residues. Per the study methods: Researchers report that nucleated cell counts were estimated from reference gene primer amplification. Assay: immunoSEQ multiplex PCR; the TCRdb copy retains only in-frame clones and omits some. V and J calls and clone size are copied from that table; D and trimming were computed from the DNA. The profile covers about 290,000 clones, with approximately 91% appearing a single time and 1.5% to 2% taken by the ten largest. Recruits, aged roughly 18 to 95 years, lived in approximately 26 US areas. In assigning cohorts, the study relied on participant-reported clinical history. Two consecutive negative NP/OP PCR tests, clearance, or resolved symptoms defined Cohort 3 recovery. This record belongs to a study of blood T cell repertoires in COVID-19.

The chain is built from TRBV5-1 and TRBJ1-4; the D gene is possibly TRBD1 (5 bases). The sequenced sample consisted of PBMCs or T cells enriched from blood (not recorded which). The clonotype was recovered from a woman aged 40 to 55 who had recovered from COVID-19. The CDR3 here is CASRETATNEKLFF. The CDR3 nucleotides read TGCGCCAGCAGGGAGACAGCAACTAATGAAAAACTGTTTTTT.